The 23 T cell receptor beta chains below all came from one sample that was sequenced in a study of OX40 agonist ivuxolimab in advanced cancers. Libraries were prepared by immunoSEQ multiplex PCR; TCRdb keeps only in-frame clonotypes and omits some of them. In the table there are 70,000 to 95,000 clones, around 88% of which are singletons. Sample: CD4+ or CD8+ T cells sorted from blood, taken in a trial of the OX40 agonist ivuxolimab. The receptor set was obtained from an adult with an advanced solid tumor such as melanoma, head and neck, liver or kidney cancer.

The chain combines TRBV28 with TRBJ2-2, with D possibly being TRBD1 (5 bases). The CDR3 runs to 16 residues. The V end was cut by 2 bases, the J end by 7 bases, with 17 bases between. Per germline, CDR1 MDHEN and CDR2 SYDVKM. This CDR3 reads CASSLRTSAIRGELFF. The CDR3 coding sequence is TGTGCCAGCAGTTTACGGACATCTGCAATTCGCGGGGAGCTGTTTTTT.

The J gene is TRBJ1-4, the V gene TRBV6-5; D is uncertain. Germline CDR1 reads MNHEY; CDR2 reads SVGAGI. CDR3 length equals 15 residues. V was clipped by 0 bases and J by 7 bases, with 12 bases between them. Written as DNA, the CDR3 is TGTGCCAGCAGTTACTCCGGGCGGCTAGTTGAAAAACTGTTTTTT. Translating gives CASSYSGRLVEKLFF.

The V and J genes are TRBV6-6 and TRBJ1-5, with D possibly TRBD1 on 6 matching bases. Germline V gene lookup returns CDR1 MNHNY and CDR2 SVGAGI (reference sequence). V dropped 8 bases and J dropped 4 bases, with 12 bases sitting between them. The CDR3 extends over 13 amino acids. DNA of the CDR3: TGTGCCAGCGGGGGGCAGGGGAATCAGCCCCAGCATTTT. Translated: CASGGQGNQPQHF.

The CDR3 sequence: CASSLRTGIYNEQFF. Here the CDR3 DNA reads TGTGCCAGCAGCTTAAGGACAGGGATTTACAATGAGCAGTTCTTC. V and J are TRBV7-9 and TRBJ2-1, with TRBD1 matching 8 bases. The ends lost 2 bases at V and 4 bases at J; junction bases unmatched: 4. The CDR3 runs to 15 residues. Germline CDR1 is SEHNR and CDR2 is FQNEAQ (reference sequence). Looking up the rest from reference TRBV7-9 and TRBJ2-1 gives the full variable domain: DTGVSQNPRHKITKRGQNVTFRCDPISEHNRLYWYRQTLGQGPEFLTYFQNEAQLEKSRLLSDRFSAERPKGSFSTLEIQRTEQGDSAMYLCASSLRTGIYNEQFFGPGTRLTVL.

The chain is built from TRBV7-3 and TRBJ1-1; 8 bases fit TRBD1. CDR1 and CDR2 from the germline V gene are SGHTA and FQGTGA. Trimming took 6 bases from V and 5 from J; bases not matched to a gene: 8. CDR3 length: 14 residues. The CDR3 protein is CASSRQGAGTEAFF. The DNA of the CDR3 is TGTGCCAGCAGTCGCCAGGGGGCGGGTACTGAAGCTTTCTTT.

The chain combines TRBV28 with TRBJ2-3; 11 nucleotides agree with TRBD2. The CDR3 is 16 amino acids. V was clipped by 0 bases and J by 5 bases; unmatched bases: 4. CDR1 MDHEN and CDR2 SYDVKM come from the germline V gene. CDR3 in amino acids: CASSLWSGTSGDTQYF. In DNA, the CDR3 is TGTGCCAGCAGTTTATGGTCCGGGACTAGCGGAGATACGCAGTATTTT.

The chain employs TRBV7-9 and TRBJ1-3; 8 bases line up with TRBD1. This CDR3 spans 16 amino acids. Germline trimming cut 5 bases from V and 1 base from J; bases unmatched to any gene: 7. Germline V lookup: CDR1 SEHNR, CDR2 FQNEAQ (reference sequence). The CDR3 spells CASSPGQGGSGNTIYF. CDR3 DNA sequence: TGTGCCAGCAGCCCCGGACAGGGTGGTTCTGGAAACACCATATATTTT.

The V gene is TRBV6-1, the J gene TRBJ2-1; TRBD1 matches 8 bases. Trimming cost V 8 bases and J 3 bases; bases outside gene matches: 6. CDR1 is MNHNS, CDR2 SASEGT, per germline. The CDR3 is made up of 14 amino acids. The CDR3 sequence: CASGGQAIYNEQFF. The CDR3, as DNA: TGTGCCAGCGGGGGACAGGCTATCTACAATGAGCAGTTCTTC.

CDR3 in amino acids: CASSPWRGRVHEQFF. DNA for the CDR3: TGTGCCAGCAGCCCTTGGAGGGGGCGCGTCCATGAGCAGTTCTTC. This chain uses TRBV14 with TRBJ2-1, with D possibly matching TRBD1 (7 bases). CDR1 is SGHDN and CDR2 is FVKESK in the germline V gene. The CDR3 runs to 15 residues. Trimming took 4 bases from V and 8 from J, leaving 18 bases between them.

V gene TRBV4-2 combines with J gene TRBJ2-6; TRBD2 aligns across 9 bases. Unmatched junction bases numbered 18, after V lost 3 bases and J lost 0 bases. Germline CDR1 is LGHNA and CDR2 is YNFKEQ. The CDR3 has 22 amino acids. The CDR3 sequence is CASSHRGLETSGVSSGANVLTF. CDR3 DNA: TGTGCCAGCAGCCACCGGGGATTGGAGACTAGCGGAGTTAGCTCTGGGGCCAACGTCCTGACTTTC.

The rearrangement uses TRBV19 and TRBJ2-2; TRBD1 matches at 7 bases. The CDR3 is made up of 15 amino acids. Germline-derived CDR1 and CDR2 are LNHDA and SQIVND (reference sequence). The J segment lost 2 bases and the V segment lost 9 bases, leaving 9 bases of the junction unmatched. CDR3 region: CASLRDRSNTGELFF. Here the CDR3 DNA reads TGTGCCAGCCTAAGGGACAGAAGTAACACCGGGGAGCTGTTTTTT.

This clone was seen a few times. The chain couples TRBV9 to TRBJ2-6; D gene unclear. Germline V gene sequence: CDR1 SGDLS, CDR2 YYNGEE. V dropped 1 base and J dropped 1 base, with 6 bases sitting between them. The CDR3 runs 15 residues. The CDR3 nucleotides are TGTGCCAGCAGCGTACAGGTGTCTGGGGCCAACGTCCTGACTTTC. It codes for CASSVQVSGANVLTF.

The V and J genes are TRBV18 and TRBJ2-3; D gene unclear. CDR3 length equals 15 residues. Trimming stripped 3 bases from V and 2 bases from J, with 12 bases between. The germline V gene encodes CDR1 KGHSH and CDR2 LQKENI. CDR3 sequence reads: CASSPAGRFTDTQYF. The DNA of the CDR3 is TGTGCCAGCTCACCGGCAGGCCGATTCACAGATACGCAGTATTTT. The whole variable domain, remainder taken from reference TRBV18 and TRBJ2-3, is NAGVMQNPRHLVRRRGQEARLRCSPMKGHSHVYWYRQLPEEGLKFMVYLQKENIIDESGMPKERFSAEFPKEGPSILRIQQVVRGDSAAYFCASSPAGRFTDTQYFGPGTRLTVL.

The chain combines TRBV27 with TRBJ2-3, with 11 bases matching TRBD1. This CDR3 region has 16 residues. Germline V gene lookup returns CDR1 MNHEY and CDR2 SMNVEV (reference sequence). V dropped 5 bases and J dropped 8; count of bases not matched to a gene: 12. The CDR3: CASSLTGTGGSGTQYF. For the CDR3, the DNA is TGTGCCAGCAGTCTTACCGGGACAGGGGGTTCTGGTACGCAGTATTTT.

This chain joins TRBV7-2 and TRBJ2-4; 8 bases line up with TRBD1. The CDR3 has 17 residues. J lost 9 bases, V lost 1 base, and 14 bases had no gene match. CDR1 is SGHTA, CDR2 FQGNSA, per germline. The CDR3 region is CASSLEDLTGAVGIQYF. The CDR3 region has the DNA TGTGCCAGCAGCTTAGAAGACCTGACAGGGGCAGTAGGCATTCAGTACTTC.

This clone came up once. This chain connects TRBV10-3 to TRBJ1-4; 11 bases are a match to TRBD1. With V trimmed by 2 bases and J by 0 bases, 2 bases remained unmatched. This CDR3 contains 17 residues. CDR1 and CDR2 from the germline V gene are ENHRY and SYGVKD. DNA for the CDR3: TGTGCCATCAGTGAGAGGGACAGGGGGTCAACTAATGAAAAACTGTTTTTT. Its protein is CAISERDRGSTNEKLFF.

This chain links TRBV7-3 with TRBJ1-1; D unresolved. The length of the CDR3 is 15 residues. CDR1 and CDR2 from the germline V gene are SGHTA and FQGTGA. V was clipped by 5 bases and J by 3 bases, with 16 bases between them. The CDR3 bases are TGTGCCAGCAGCCCAACCCCCGGGGTGGACACTGAAGCTTTCTTT. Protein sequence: CASSPTPGVDTEAFF.

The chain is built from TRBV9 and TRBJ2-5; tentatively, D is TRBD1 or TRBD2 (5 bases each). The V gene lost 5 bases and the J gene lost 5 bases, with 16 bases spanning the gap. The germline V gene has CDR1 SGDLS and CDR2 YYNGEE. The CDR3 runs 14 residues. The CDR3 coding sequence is TGTGCCAGCAGTTACCGGGGCCTCGGGGAGACCCAGTACTTC. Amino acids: CASSYRGLGETQYF.

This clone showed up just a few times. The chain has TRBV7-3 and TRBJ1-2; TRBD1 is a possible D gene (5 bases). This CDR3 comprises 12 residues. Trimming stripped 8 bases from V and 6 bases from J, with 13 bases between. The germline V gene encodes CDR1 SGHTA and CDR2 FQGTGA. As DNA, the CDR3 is TGTGCCAGCGGGCCGGGGGGAGATGGCTACACCTTC. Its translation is CASGPGGDGYTF.

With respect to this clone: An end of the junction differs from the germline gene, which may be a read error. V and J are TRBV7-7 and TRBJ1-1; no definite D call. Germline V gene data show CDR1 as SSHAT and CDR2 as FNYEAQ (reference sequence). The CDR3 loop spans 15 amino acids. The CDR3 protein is CASSFRRSTNTEAFF. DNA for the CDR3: TGTGCTAGCAGCTTTCGCAGGAGCACGAACACTGAAGCTTTCTTT. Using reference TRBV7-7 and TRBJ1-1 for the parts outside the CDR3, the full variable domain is GAGVSQSPRYKVTKRGQDVTLRCDPISSHATLYWYQQALGQGPEFLTYFNYEAQPDKSGLPSDRFSAERPEGSISTLTIQRTEQRDSAMYRCASSFRRSTNTEAFFGQGTRLTVV.

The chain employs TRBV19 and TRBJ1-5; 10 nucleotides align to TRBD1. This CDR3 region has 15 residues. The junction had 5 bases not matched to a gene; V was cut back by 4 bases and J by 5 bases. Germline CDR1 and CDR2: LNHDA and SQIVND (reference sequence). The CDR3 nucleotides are TGTGCCAGTAGTAGGGACAGGGGCCGGGATCAGCCCCAGCATTTT. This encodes CASSRDRGRDQPQHF. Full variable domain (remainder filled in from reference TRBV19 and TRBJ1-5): DGGITQSPKYLFRKEGQNVTLSCEQNLNHDAMYWYRQDPGQGLRLIYYSQIVNDFQKGDIAEGYSVSREKKESFPLTVTSAQKNPTAFYLCASSRDRGRDQPQHFGDGTRLSIL.

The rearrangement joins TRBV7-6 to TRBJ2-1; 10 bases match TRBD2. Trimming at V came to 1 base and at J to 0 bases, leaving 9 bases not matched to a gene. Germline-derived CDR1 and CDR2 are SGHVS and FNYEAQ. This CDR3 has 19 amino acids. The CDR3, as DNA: TGTGCCAGCAGCTTAGGAGCGGGAGGGCTTCTCAGCTCCTACAATGAGCAGTTCTTC. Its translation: CASSLGAGGLLSSYNEQFF.

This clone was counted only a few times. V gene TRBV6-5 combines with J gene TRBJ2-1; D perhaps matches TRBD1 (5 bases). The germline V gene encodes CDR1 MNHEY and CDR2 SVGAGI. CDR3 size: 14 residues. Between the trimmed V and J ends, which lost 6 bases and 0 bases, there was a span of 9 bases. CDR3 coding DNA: TGTGCCAGCAGGCGACAGAGCTCCTACAATGAGCAGTTCTTC. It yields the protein CASRRQSSYNEQFF.